This is a list of T cell receptor beta chains from one sample in a study of CD8 T cells in Susac syndrome. TCRdb reprocessed the immunoSEQ multiplex PCR reads with MiXCR, giving one entry per CDR3 protein. The sample lists 250,000 to 350,000 distinct CDR3 sequences, more than 75% occurring once. Material: CD8+ T cells from PBMCs. These receptors were obtained from a human donor with multiple sclerosis. Both conserved end residues are part of each CDR3. The D gene is left open where the match is weak. Size values are once, few and many counts, or a class for expanded clones, and some rows have none.

clone size: -
V gene: TRBV29-1
D gene: TRBD1
J gene: TRBJ2-4
CDR3 DNA: TGCAGCGTTGAAGACCCTTACTCCGCAGGGGGGTACTTC
CDR3 protein: CSVEDPYSAGGYF

clone size: -
V gene: TRBV29-1
D gene: -
J gene: TRBJ1-2
CDR3 DNA: TGCAGCGTTGATGCCGGGGCCTCAGCTAACTATGGCTACACCTTC
CDR3 protein: CSVDAGASANYGYTF

clone size: -
V gene: TRBV19
D gene: TRBD2
J gene: TRBJ2-1
CDR3 DNA: TGTGCCAGTACCGGGACTAGCGGGAGGTACTCCTACAATGAGCAGTTCTTC
CDR3 protein: CASTGTSGRYSYNEQFF

clone size: -
V gene: TRBV28
D gene: -
J gene: TRBJ1-3
CDR3 DNA: TGTGCCAGCAGTTTGAAGGTTACGCTCTCTGGAAACACCATATATTTT
CDR3 protein: CASSLKVTLSGNTIYF

clone size: -
V gene: TRBV28
D gene: TRBD1
J gene: TRBJ2-3
CDR3 DNA: TGTGCCAGCACGCCCTGGGGGACAGGTCTTAGCACAGATACGCAGTATTTT
CDR3 protein: CASTPWGTGLSTDTQYF

clone size: -
V gene: TRBV12-3/TRBV12-4
D gene: TRBD2
J gene: TRBJ2-3
CDR3 DNA: TGTGCCAGCAGTTCGCCTAGCGGGAGCACAGATACGCAGTATTTT
CDR3 protein: CASSSPSGSTDTQYF

clone size: few
V gene: TRBV7-9
D gene: TRBD2
J gene: TRBJ2-7
CDR3 DNA: TGTGCCAGCAGCGCGGGACTATCCCCCGAGCAGTACTTC
CDR3 protein: CASSAGLSPEQYF

clone size: few
V gene: TRBV6-2/TRBV6-3
D gene: -
J gene: TRBJ2-7
CDR3 DNA: TGTGCCAGCAGCCAGTGGGGAATCTACGAGCAGTACTTC
CDR3 protein: CASSQWGIYEQYF

clone size: few
V gene: TRBV6-5
D gene: -
J gene: TRBJ1-1
CDR3 DNA: TGTGCCAGCAGTTACTCAGGGGGAGAAGCTTTCTTT
CDR3 protein: CASSYSGGEAFF

clone size: -
V gene: TRBV7-9
D gene: TRBD2
J gene: TRBJ2-7
CDR3 DNA: TGTGCCAGCAGCCTAGCGGGAGGTTGGGAGCAGTACTTC
CDR3 protein: CASSLAGGWEQYF

clone size: -
V gene: TRBV27
D gene: -
J gene: TRBJ1-4
CDR3 DNA: TGTGCCAGCAGTTTAACGGGGGCCTTAAATGAAAAACTGTTTTTT
CDR3 protein: CASSLTGALNEKLFF

clone size: -
V gene: TRBV2
D gene: TRBD1
J gene: TRBJ1-6
CDR3 DNA: TGTGCCAGCAGTCATAGGGCTAAACAGGGGACACCCCTCCACTTT
CDR3 protein: CASSHRAKQGTPLHF

clone size: -
V gene: TRBV29-1
D gene: -
J gene: TRBJ2-7
CDR3 DNA: TGCAGCGTTGTAGGGGGGAGGTCCCACGAGCAGTACTTC
CDR3 protein: CSVVGGRSHEQYF

clone size: -
V gene: TRBV6-6
D gene: -
J gene: TRBJ2-1
CDR3 DNA: TGTGCCAGCAGTTTATTAAATTCCTACAATGAGCAGTTCTTC
CDR3 protein: CASSLLNSYNEQFF

clone size: -
V gene: TRBV2
D gene: -
J gene: TRBJ2-5
CDR3 DNA: TGTGCCAGCTATGCCGGGGAGACCCAGTACTTC
CDR3 protein: CASYAGETQYF

clone size: -
V gene: TRBV7-3
D gene: TRBD1
J gene: TRBJ1-6
CDR3 DNA: TGTGCCAGCAGCATAAACAGGGGGCCGGAAAATTCACCCCTCCACTTT
CDR3 protein: CASSINRGPENSPLHF

clone size: -
V gene: TRBV6-5
D gene: TRBD1
J gene: TRBJ2-7
CDR3 DNA: TGTGCCAGCAGTTTTACAGGGGTGGCCTACGAGCAGTACTTC
CDR3 protein: CASSFTGVAYEQYF

clone size: -
V gene: TRBV27
D gene: -
J gene: TRBJ2-7
CDR3 DNA: TGTGCCAGCGCCGACAGACCCTACGAGCAGTACTTC
CDR3 protein: CASADRPYEQYF

clone size: -
V gene: TRBV9
D gene: -
J gene: TRBJ2-6
CDR3 DNA: TGTGCCAGCAGCGTATCGGGCGGACCCTCTGGGGCCAATGTCCTGACTTTC
CDR3 protein: CASSVSGGPSGANVLTF

clone size: -
V gene: TRBV5-6
D gene: -
J gene: TRBJ2-7
CDR3 DNA: TGTGCCAGCAGCTTGGGTTCAGGACCTCTACGAGTGCAGTACTTC
CDR3 protein: CASSLGSGPLRVQYF

clone size: few
V gene: TRBV24-1
D gene: -
J gene: TRBJ1-2
CDR3 DNA: TGTGCCACCAGCGTGGGTGATGGCTACACCTTC
CDR3 protein: CATSVGDGYTF

clone size: -
V gene: TRBV12-3/TRBV12-4
D gene: -
J gene: TRBJ1-5
CDR3 DNA: TGTGCCAGCATGTCAGGGAATCAGCCCCAGCATTTT
CDR3 protein: CASMSGNQPQHF

clone size: -
V gene: TRBV30
D gene: TRBD2
J gene: TRBJ2-3
CDR3 DNA: TGTGCCTGGAGTCTGACTAGCGGGGCCCGAGATACGCAGTATTTT
CDR3 protein: CAWSLTSGARDTQYF

clone size: -
V gene: TRBV6-6
D gene: TRBD2
J gene: TRBJ2-1
CDR3 DNA: TGTGCCAGCAGTTACTCAAATCTAGCGGGGAATGAGCAGTTCTTC
CDR3 protein: CASSYSNLAGNEQFF

clone size: -
V gene: TRBV2
D gene: -
J gene: TRBJ1-5
CDR3 DNA: TGTGCCAGCAGTGAGCCTACAGAGCCCCAGCATTTT
CDR3 protein: CASSEPTEPQHF

clone size: -
V gene: TRBV27
D gene: TRBD2
J gene: TRBJ2-3
CDR3 DNA: TGTGCCAGCAGTCTAGGGCTAGCGGGAGGGCGAGATACGCAGTATTTT
CDR3 protein: CASSLGLAGGRDTQYF

clone size: -
V gene: TRBV29-1
D gene: -
J gene: TRBJ2-7
CDR3 DNA: TGCAGCGTTCTGAGCGAAAGCTCCTACGAGCAGTACTTC
CDR3 protein: CSVLSESSYEQYF

clone size: -
V gene: TRBV29-1
D gene: TRBD1
J gene: TRBJ2-7
CDR3 DNA: TGCAGCGTGGACAGGGGGCAAGACGAGCAGTACTTC
CDR3 protein: CSVDRGQDEQYF

clone size: -
V gene: TRBV25-1
D gene: -
J gene: TRBJ1-6
CDR3 DNA: TGTGCCAGCAGCCACAGGTCCCATCCGTGGAATTCACCCCTCCACTTT
CDR3 protein: CASSHRSHPWNSPLHF

clone size: -
V gene: TRBV9
D gene: -
J gene: TRBJ2-1
CDR3 DNA: TGTGCCAGCAGCGTAGTATCGGCAGGGGCTTACAATGAGCAGTTCTTC
CDR3 protein: CASSVVSAGAYNEQFF

clone size: -
V gene: TRBV7-9
D gene: TRBD1
J gene: TRBJ1-1
CDR3 DNA: TGTGCCAGCAGCGGGACAGACCCCTTTGACACTGAAGCTTTCTTT
CDR3 protein: CASSGTDPFDTEAFF

clone size: -
V gene: TRBV25-1
D gene: TRBD1
J gene: TRBJ2-3
CDR3 DNA: TGTGCCAGCAGTGATAGGAAGGGGGCAGGGACCACAGATACGCAGTATTTT
CDR3 protein: CASSDRKGAGTTDTQYF

clone size: -
V gene: TRBV19
D gene: TRBD2
J gene: TRBJ2-1
CDR3 DNA: TGTGCCAGTAGTATTAGCGGGAGAATAAACAATGAGCAGTTCTTC
CDR3 protein: CASSISGRINNEQFF

clone size: -
V gene: TRBV6-1
D gene: TRBD2
J gene: TRBJ2-4
CDR3 DNA: TGTGCCAGCAGTACGGGTTCCGAGCGGGAGAGGGACATTCAGTACTTC
CDR3 protein: CASSTGSERERDIQYF

clone size: -
V gene: TRBV9
D gene: -
J gene: TRBJ2-7
CDR3 DNA: TGTGCCAGCAGCGTAGCTGATAACGAGCAGTACTTC
CDR3 protein: CASSVADNEQYF

clone size: -
V gene: TRBV28
D gene: -
J gene: TRBJ2-7
CDR3 DNA: TGTGCCAGCAGTTTAGGGGTTGAGTACCCCTACGAGCAGTACTTC
CDR3 protein: CASSLGVEYPYEQYF

clone size: few
V gene: TRBV6-1
D gene: -
J gene: TRBJ2-5
CDR3 DNA: TGTGCCAGCAGATCTATTTGGACCCTTATGGGGGAGACCCAGTACTTC
CDR3 protein: CASRSIWTLMGETQYF

clone size: -
V gene: TRBV7-9
D gene: -
J gene: TRBJ1-1
CDR3 DNA: TGTGCCAGCGGGGCGGGGCCGAACACTGAAGCTTTCTTT
CDR3 protein: CASGAGPNTEAFF

clone size: -
V gene: TRBV29-1
D gene: -
J gene: TRBJ2-2
CDR3 DNA: TGCAGCGCCCTACAGGCGAGCGGGGAGCTGTTTTTT
CDR3 protein: CSALQASGELFF

clone size: -
V gene: TRBV3-1
D gene: -
J gene: TRBJ2-7
CDR3 DNA: TGTGCCAGCAGCCAAGATGGTAGTGGAGGGAGCGTTTTTTACGAGCAGTACTTC
CDR3 protein: CASSQDGSGGSVFYEQYF

clone size: few
V gene: TRBV6-4
D gene: TRBD1
J gene: TRBJ1-1
CDR3 DNA: TGTGCCAGCTCAAATGGACAGGGCGGAACTGAAGCTTTCTTT
CDR3 protein: CASSNGQGGTEAFF

clone size: -
V gene: TRBV12-3/TRBV12-4
D gene: -
J gene: TRBJ2-3
CDR3 DNA: TGTGCCAGCAGGCTGAGCACAGATACGCAGTATTTT
CDR3 protein: CASRLSTDTQYF

clone size: -
V gene: TRBV9
D gene: TRBD1
J gene: TRBJ2-1
CDR3 DNA: TGTGCCAGCGATTCGAGGGACAGGGCTAACAATGAGCAGTTCTTC
CDR3 protein: CASDSRDRANNEQFF

clone size: -
V gene: TRBV28
D gene: TRBD1
J gene: TRBJ1-1
CDR3 DNA: TGTGCCAGCAGTTTAAGAGTTCGGACAGGTTTGAACACTGAAGCTTTCTTT
CDR3 protein: CASSLRVRTGLNTEAFF

clone size: once
V gene: TRBV13
D gene: TRBD2
J gene: TRBJ2-1
CDR3 DNA: TGTGCCAGCAGCAGTCGACTAGCGGGCGCAAGGGATGAGCAGTTCTTC
CDR3 protein: CASSSRLAGARDEQFF

clone size: -
V gene: TRBV3-1
D gene: -
J gene: TRBJ2-3
CDR3 DNA: TGTGCCAGCAGCCCGACCGTCTTCCTAGCTGTCACAGATACGCAGTATTTT
CDR3 protein: CASSPTVFLAVTDTQYF

clone size: -
V gene: TRBV7-9
D gene: -
J gene: TRBJ2-3
CDR3 DNA: TGTGCCAGCAGTGTGATGGCAGATACGCAGTATTTT
CDR3 protein: CASSVMADTQYF

clone size: -
V gene: TRBV1
D gene: -
J gene: TRBJ2-2
CDR3 DNA: TGCACCAGCAGCCAAGAAAGGGGAAGGGATTCCGGGGAGCTGTTTTTT
CDR3 protein: CTSSQERGRDSGELFF

clone size: -
V gene: TRBV30
D gene: -
J gene: TRBJ1-1
CDR3 DNA: TGTGCCTGGAGTGTAGCGGGGGGCACTGAAGCTTTCTTT
CDR3 protein: CAWSVAGGTEAFF

clone size: -
V gene: TRBV7-9
D gene: -
J gene: TRBJ2-1
CDR3 DNA: TGTGCCAGCAGCTTGGGCCTTCTATGGACCAATGAGCAGTTCTTC
CDR3 protein: CASSLGLLWTNEQFF

clone size: -
V gene: TRBV12-3/TRBV12-4
D gene: TRBD1
J gene: TRBJ1-4
CDR3 DNA: TGTGCCAGCAGTTTAAACAGGGGCAAGGTCGATGAAAAACTGTTTTTT
CDR3 protein: CASSLNRGKVDEKLFF

clone size: -
V gene: TRBV6-2/TRBV6-3
D gene: TRBD2
J gene: TRBJ2-3
CDR3 DNA: TGTGCCAGCAGCAAACCTGGGACTAGCGGAGTCACAGATACGCAGTATTTT
CDR3 protein: CASSKPGTSGVTDTQYF